This T cell receptor (beta chain) stems from a study of blood T cell repertoires in COVID-19. Trimming at V came to 4 bases and at J to 0 bases, leaving 9 bases not matched to a gene. The CDR3 loop spans 16 amino acids. CDR1 is MDHEN and CDR2 is SYDVKM in the germline V gene. Under the authors' procedure: Amplification of reference gene primers provided the estimated nucleated cell counts. Generated by immunoSEQ multiplex PCR, the TCRdb table keeps only in-frame clones and is missing some. That table gives V, J and clone size, and the DNA gave D and trimming. In the table there are around 150,000 clones, around 84% of which are singletons.

The source is an elderly woman with acute or convalescent COVID-19. Sample: peripheral blood. The chain carries TRBV28 and TRBJ2-7; TRBD2 agrees at 7 bases. CDR3 in amino acids: CASSSGWGGNSYEQYF. The CDR3 coding sequence is TGTGCCAGCAGTTCCGGCTGGGGAGGGAACTCCTACGAGCAGTACTTC.